The 32 T cell receptor beta chains below come from one sample, sequenced in a study of blood T cell repertoires in COVID-19. Clones were sequenced by immunoSEQ multiplex PCR, and TCRdb holds only the in-frame ones, with some missing. Altogether 85,000 to 100,000 clones are present, 84% being singletons, with the ten largest covering roughly 17%. Sequencing was carried out using peripheral blood. These receptors were obtained from a woman aged 55-69 years with acute or convalescent COVID-19.

CDR3 nucleotides: TGTGCCAGCAGCCTTCCAGGGGGTTTCGCGAACACCGGGGAGCTGTTTTTT. Translating gives CASSLPGGFANTGELFF. The chain couples TRBV5-4 to TRBJ2-2; TRBD1 agrees at 7 bases. Germline CDR1 and CDR2: SGHNT and YYREEE (reference sequence). This CDR3 is 17 amino acids long. V dropped 4 bases and J dropped 0; count of bases not matched to a gene: 9.

The V and J genes are TRBV29-1 and TRBJ2-5, with TRBD2 matching 7 bases. Germline trimming cut 3 bases from V and 3 bases from J; bases unmatched to any gene: 7. This CDR3 is built from 14 residues. The V gene's germline CDR1 is SQVTM and CDR2 ANQGSEA. CDR3 nucleotide sequence: TGCAGCGTTGATCGCGGGGGAGGGGAAGAGACCCAGTACTTC. Its protein is CSVDRGGGEETQYF.

The chain carries TRBV6-6 and TRBJ2-2, with D perhaps TRBD1 (6 bases). V dropped 5 bases and J dropped 3 bases, with 16 bases sitting between them. The CDR3 consists of 16 residues. The V gene's germline CDR1 is MNHNY and CDR2 SVGAGI (reference sequence). CDR3 sequence reads: CASSNTLRGYTGELFF. CDR3 coding DNA: TGTGCCAGCAGTAACACCTTGAGGGGGTACACCGGGGAGCTGTTTTTT.

This sequence joins TRBV5-1 and TRBJ1-2; possible D gene TRBD1, 5 bases. V dropped 0 bases and J dropped 3 bases, with 9 bases sitting between them. This CDR3 is 14 amino acids long. CDR1 and CDR2 (germline): SGHRS, YFSETQ. For the CDR3, the DNA is TGCGCCAGCAGCTTGGATCGACAGCACTATGGCTACACCTTC. The encoded protein is CASSLDRQHYGYTF.

This chain uses TRBV19 with TRBJ1-5; weak D call: TRBD1 (5 bases). V was cut by 3 bases and J by 3 bases, with 12 bases left in between. The CDR3 runs to 15 residues. CDR1 and CDR2 from the germline V gene are LNHDA and SQIVND (reference sequence). CDR3 sequence reads: CASSMAGEYNQPQHF. The DNA of the CDR3 is TGTGCCAGTAGTATGGCGGGGGAATACAATCAGCCCCAGCATTTT.

This sequence joins TRBV19 and TRBJ2-5, with 8 bases identical to TRBD1. CDR3 length equals 14 residues. V trimming: 7 bases; J trimming: 5 bases; junction bases outside the gene matches: 9. Germline V gene sequence: CDR1 LNHDA, CDR2 SQIVND (reference sequence). The CDR3 coding sequence is TGTGCCAGTAAAATAGCAGGGGGCAGGGAGACCCAGTACTTC. Translation gives CASKIAGGRETQYF.

The V gene is TRBV6-5, the J gene TRBJ1-2; D might be TRBD1 (5 bases). V lost 6 bases to trimming and J lost 4 bases, with 18 bases between them. This CDR3 has 15 amino acids. CDR1 is MNHEY and CDR2 is SVGAGI in the germline V gene. CDR3 residues: CASSSTRQGGYGYTF. DNA for the CDR3: TGTGCCAGCAGCTCCACCCGGCAGGGTGGCTATGGCTACACCTTC.

The gene calls are TRBV5-5 and TRBJ1-2, with 7 bases aligning to TRBD1. Germline V gene data show CDR1 as SGHKS and CDR2 as YYEKEE (reference sequence). This CDR3 contains 14 residues. The V gene end was trimmed by 1 base and the J gene end by 6 bases; junction bases not matched to a gene: 6. The CDR3 is CASSLTGARNGYTF. CDR3 DNA sequence: TGTGCCAGCAGCTTGACAGGGGCTAGGAATGGCTACACCTTC. The full variable domain, rest sourced from reference TRBV5-5 and TRBJ1-2, is DAGVTQSPTHLIKTRGQQVTLRCSPISGHKSVSWYQQVLGQGPQFIFQYYEKEERGRGNFPDRFSARQFPNYSSELNVNALLLGDSALYLCASSLTGARNGYTFGSGTRLTVV.

The rearrangement uses TRBV10-2 and TRBJ2-5; 11 bases are shared with TRBD2. V lost 4 bases to trimming and J lost 5 bases; unmatched junction nucleotides: 9. The CDR3 runs to 16 residues. The V gene's germline CDR1 is WSHSY and CDR2 SAAADI. The CDR3 here is CASSGVHSGGAETQYF. The CDR3 DNA is TGCGCCAGCAGTGGGGTCCATAGCGGGGGGGCTGAGACCCAGTACTTC.

This chain connects TRBV9 to TRBJ2-6, with D perhaps TRBD1 (6 bases). V was clipped by 1 base and J by 2 bases, with 10 bases between them. The germline V gene encodes CDR1 SGDLS and CDR2 YYNGEE. The CDR3 contains 16 residues. The CDR3 sequence is CASSVNYRAGANVLTF. CDR3 in DNA: TGTGCCAGCAGCGTAAATTACAGGGCTGGGGCCAACGTCCTGACTTTC.

This chain links TRBV2 with TRBJ2-7; TRBD1 might be the D (7 bases). V was shortened by 6 bases and J by 6 bases, with 12 bases between the two germline ends. Germline CDR1 is SNHLY and CDR2 is FYNNEI. This CDR3 spans 12 amino acids. The CDR3 DNA follows: TGTGCCAGCAGATACCAGGGGGGCGAGCAGTACTTC. Its protein product is CASRYQGGEQYF.

In this sample, this clone turned up a few times. This chain uses TRBV5-1 with TRBJ2-3, with TRBD1 matching 11 bases. V lost 4 bases, J lost 3 bases, and 1 base stayed unmatched. The length of the CDR3 is 14 residues. The germline V gene has CDR1 SGHRS and CDR2 YFSETQ. CDR3 DNA sequence: TGCGCCAGCAGCAGGGACAGGGGGACAGATACGCAGTATTTT. It encodes CASSRDRGTDTQYF. Using reference TRBV5-1 and TRBJ2-3 for the parts outside the CDR3, the full variable domain is KAGVTQTPRYLIKTRGQQVTLSCSPISGHRSVSWYQQTPGQGLQFLFEYFSETQRNKGNFPGRFSGRQFSNSRSEMNVSTLELGDSALYLCASSRDRGTDTQYFGPGTRLTVL.

V usage is TRBV5-4 and J usage is TRBJ1-2; TRBD1 matches at 8 bases. The J segment lost 4 bases and the V segment lost 6 bases, leaving 11 bases of the junction unmatched. Germline V gives CDR1 SGHNT, CDR2 YYREEE (reference sequence). The CDR3 covers 15 residues. This chain's CDR3 is CASTPSGGLSYGYTF. The CDR3 nucleotides are TGTGCCAGCACCCCGTCAGGGGGCCTTAGCTATGGCTACACCTTC.

This clone was detected only a few times. The genes are TRBV11-3 and TRBJ1-1; 10 bases agree with TRBD1. The CDR3 consists of 14 residues. Losses at the gene ends were 3 bases for V and 5 bases for J; bases not matched to a gene: 3. CDR1 is SGHNT and CDR2 is YENEEA in the germline V gene. Here the CDR3 reads CASSLGQGSTEAFF. In DNA, the CDR3 is TGTGCCAGCAGCTTGGGACAGGGGAGTACTGAAGCTTTCTTT.

This clone was picked up one time. The CDR3 is CASSLLIRTAISGANVLTF. The CDR3 DNA follows: TGTGCCAGCAGCTTGCTTATAAGGACAGCGATCTCTGGGGCCAACGTCCTGACTTTC. The rearrangement uses TRBV5-4 and TRBJ2-6; possibly TRBD1 for D (6 bases). Looked up from germline, CDR1 is SGHNT and CDR2 is YYREEE (reference sequence). The CDR3 covers 19 residues. V was clipped by 1 base and J by 0 bases, with 17 bases between them.

The CDR3 sequence is CSASMGQGRGGYTF. The CDR3 DNA follows: TGCAGTGCTAGTATGGGACAGGGTCGAGGAGGCTACACCTTC. J is TRBJ1-2 and V is TRBV20-1, with 9 bases matching TRBD1. Per germline, CDR1 DFQATT and CDR2 SNEGSKA (reference sequence). The length of the CDR3 is 14 residues. V shed 3 bases, J shed 8 bases, and the junction held 10 bases outside the gene matches.

CDR3 sequence reads: CASSPSGQETQYF. The CDR3 DNA sequence: TGTGCCAGCTCACCGTCCGGCCAAGAGACCCAGTACTTC. The chain carries TRBV18 and TRBJ2-5; D is ambiguous. Trimming pared 3 bases from V and 1 base from J, leaving 6 bases between. CDR1 is KGHSH and CDR2 is LQKENI in the germline V gene. This CDR3 region has 13 residues.

The chain combines TRBV1 with TRBJ2-1; no DNA check was done on the table's D call, TRBD2. TRBV1 is flagged as a pseudogene. The CDR3 has 17 residues. The CDR3 DNA reads TGCACCAGCAGCCAAGACAGAGCGGGGGGAAACTACAATGAGCAGTTCTTC. As protein: CTSSQDRAGGNYNEQFF.

This chain uses TRBV3-1 (or the pseudogene TRBV3-2) with TRBJ1-6; D perhaps matches TRBD1 (5 bases). CDR1 is LGHDT and CDR2 is YNNKEL in the germline V gene (reference sequence). The CDR3 is 16 residues long. V was clipped by 0 bases and J by 6 bases, with 12 bases between them. CDR3: CASSQDSPGGNSPLHF. The CDR3 nucleotides are TGTGCCAGCAGCCAAGATAGTCCCGGGGGTAATTCACCCCTCCACTTT.

This chain joins TRBV10-3 and TRBJ2-1; TRBD2 aligns across 13 bases. Unmatched junction bases numbered 12, after V lost 5 bases and J lost 8 bases. The germline V gene encodes CDR1 ENHRY and CDR2 SYGVKD. The CDR3 contains 17 residues. CDR3 loop: CAISPLLAGGPMDEQFF. The CDR3 DNA reads as TGTGCCATCAGTCCCTTACTAGCGGGGGGGCCGATGGATGAGCAGTTCTTC.

The chain carries TRBV6-5 and TRBJ1-6; 9 bases map to TRBD1. J was trimmed by 9 bases and V by 10 bases; bases with no gene match: 10. Germline loops: CDR1 MNHEY, CDR2 SVGAGI. The CDR3 extends over 14 amino acids. The CDR3 loop is CATQLGQGPSPLHF. CDR3 DNA sequence: TGTGCCACCCAATTGGGACAGGGACCTTCACCCCTCCACTTT.

This rearrangement joins TRBV13 to TRBJ2-3, with TRBD1 matching over 10 bases. This CDR3 has 16 amino acids. V dropped 6 bases and J dropped 6; count of bases not matched to a gene: 12. From germline, CDR1 is PRHDT and CDR2 FYEKMQ (reference sequence). CDR3 region: CASRIQPGQGHDTQYF. In DNA, the CDR3 is TGTGCCAGCAGGATACAGCCGGGACAGGGGCACGATACGCAGTATTTT.

The CDR3 here is CATSNWDRGSSYEQYF. As DNA, the CDR3 is TGTGCCACCAGCAACTGGGACAGGGGGAGCTCCTACGAGCAGTACTTC. This sequence joins TRBV15 and TRBJ2-7; 11 nucleotides align to TRBD1. The germline V gene encodes CDR1 LNHNV and CDR2 YYDKDF (reference sequence). V shed 4 bases and J 0 bases; nucleotides not matched to a gene: 5. CDR3 size: 16 residues.

The V and J genes are TRBV3-1 (or the pseudogene TRBV3-2) and TRBJ1-1, with D perhaps matching TRBD1 (5 bases). The CDR3 is made up of 16 amino acids. V was trimmed by 3 bases and J by 0 bases, leaving 14 bases between them. CDR1 LGHDT and CDR2 YNNKEL come from the germline V gene (reference sequence). The CDR3 sequence is CASSHGGAKMNTEAFF. CDR3 bases: TGTGCCAGCAGCCATGGTGGGGCCAAGATGAACACTGAAGCTTTCTTT.

The J gene is TRBJ2-7, the V gene TRBV7-2; no firm D call. Germline V lookup: CDR1 SGHTA, CDR2 FQGNSA. This CDR3 has 12 amino acids. Trimming took off 1 base at V and 2 bases at J, with 3 bases between the two ends. CDR3 nucleotide sequence: TGTGCCAGCAGCTTAGGAGCCTACGAGCAGTACTTC. This gives the protein CASSLGAYEQYF.

By proportion, this clone is medium-sized. Here the CDR3 DNA reads TGTGCCAGCAGCGGGAGACAGGGAGACGGCTACACCTTC. It yields the protein CASSGRQGDGYTF. The chain is built from TRBV9 and TRBJ1-2, with 7 bases that match TRBD1. Trimming removed 3 bases from V and 8 bases from J; junction bases left unmatched: 7. Germline CDR1 reads SGDLS; CDR2 reads YYNGEE. The CDR3 spans 13 residues.

The genes are TRBV6-1 and TRBJ1-2; unclear D gene. Between the trimmed V and J ends, which lost 1 base and 2 bases, there was a span of 2 bases. The CDR3 runs 12 residues. Germline V gene data show CDR1 as MNHNS and CDR2 as SASEGT. The CDR3, as DNA: TGTGCCAGCAGTGAAGTAAACTATGGCTACACCTTC. Its translation: CASSEVNYGYTF.

V and J are TRBV30 and TRBJ1-4; 10 bases agree with TRBD1. J gave up 7 bases and V 3 bases, and 2 bases lay outside the gene matches. The germline V gene has CDR1 GTSNPN and CDR2 SVGIG (reference sequence). The CDR3 covers 13 residues. CDR3 coding DNA: TGTGCCTGGAGGGACAGGGGGACTGAAAAACTGTTTTTT. It encodes CAWRDRGTEKLFF.

Here the CDR3 reads CASSLRGEQYF. The CDR3 DNA sequence: TGTGCCAGCAGCTTACGCGGCGAGCAGTACTTC. V gene TRBV11-2 combines with J gene TRBJ2-7; D call uncertain. Per germline, CDR1 SGHAT and CDR2 FQNNGV. The ends were cut back, 2 bases at V and 6 bases at J, with 5 bases in the middle. The CDR3 spans 11 residues.

The chain combines TRBV5-6 with TRBJ2-1; D is uncertain. The length of the CDR3 is 13 residues. The ends were cut back, 0 bases at V and 5 bases at J, with 6 bases in the middle. Germline V gene sequence: CDR1 SGHDT, CDR2 YYEEEE. The CDR3 region is CASSLGPNNEQFF. CDR3 sequence (DNA): TGTGCCAGCAGCTTGGGGCCCAACAATGAGCAGTTCTTC.

The chain recombines TRBV12-3 or TRBV12-4 with TRBJ2-7, with 9 bases lining up with TRBD1. The CDR3 extends over 11 amino acids. The CDR3 DNA is TGTGCAGACAGGGGGTGGATCGAGCAGTACTTC. The encoded protein is CADRGWIEQYF.

The genes are TRBV4-1 and TRBJ2-5; 8 nucleotides line up with TRBD1. This CDR3 comprises 16 residues. Germline CDR1 MGHRA, CDR2 YSYEKL. Trimming cost V 4 bases and J 5 bases; bases outside gene matches: 12. The CDR3 here is CASSRIGGRGPETQYF. Here the CDR3 DNA reads TGCGCCAGCAGCCGCATTGGGGGCAGGGGGCCGGAGACCCAGTACTTC.